This is a list of T cell receptor beta chains from one sample in a study of blood T cell repertoires in COVID-19. Here immunoSEQ multiplex PCR was the method, and the copy in TCRdb shows in-frame clones only, minus some. The profile shows about 150,000 clones, approximately 83% of them singletons. Input material: peripheral blood. These receptors were taken from a woman aged 60-75 years with COVID-19, enrolled during active disease. CDR3s include the opening cysteine and the closing phenylalanine or tryptophan. The order of the fields is V gene, CDR3 protein.

>TRBV5-1
CASSLLGSGRINEQFF
>TRBV15
CATSRVTGVAETQYF
>TRBV11-3
CASSLGTSNHNEQFF
>TRBV4-1
CASSQDPGEGGYTF
>TRBV2
CASSSGTGTGELFF
>TRBV28
CASSLTRGYGYTF
>TRBV12-3/TRBV12-4
CASSLSGLAPLHF
>TRBV5-1
CASSSRDRDEQYF
>TRBV19
CASSFGQGAGETQYF
>TRBV29-1
CSVGQEKQLSGNTIYF
>TRBV9
CASSVEQGNTEAFF
>TRBV4-1
CASSLARGLETQYF
>TRBV5-1
CASSLGQSTEAFF
>TRBV6-6
CASTPGGFSSPLHF
>TRBV18
CASSADRVVSEQYF
>TRBV12-5
CASGLERIEAFF
>TRBV18
CASSPYLGHDEQYF
>TRBV2
CASRRQGPMSGSSRNTEAFF
>TRBV6-1
CASSETAGANVLTF
>TRBV19
CASSTDSSLATYSGNTIYF
>TRBV2
CASNRGRENSPLHF
>TRBV28
CASSSLSTGTEAFF
>TRBV4-2
CASSQDHPGTGGFEQFF
>TRBV2
CASARREGNQPQHF
>TRBV2
CASSGYGFNGYTF
>TRBV18
CASSPSQGGYGYTF
>TRBV6-6
CASSYPDRDGTDTQYF
>TRBV29-1
CSVGSGAGELFF
>TRBV27
CASSFQRGLYGYTF
>TRBV6-5
CASSPPQGNYNEQFF
>TRBV6-6
CASADSYNSPLHF
>TRBV6-5
CASSYPGTGKESYTF
>TRBV12-3/TRBV12-4
CASTAQGIGELFF
>TRBV6-5
CASSFGGWNQPQHF
>TRBV6-5
CASSSSGGTEAFF
>TRBV9
CASSVGQGAFETQYF
>TRBV9
CASSVSSSSYNEQFF
>TRBV11-3
CASSPGGSMNTEAFF
>TRBV5-1
CASSVTQGGPYGYTF
>TRBV20-1
CSASPGVAGSNEQFF
>TRBV5-1
CASSLDGQKPNTGELFF
>TRBV3-1/TRBV3-2
CASSPRGTSYNEQFF
>TRBV2
CASSGETPDQPQHF
>TRBV5-1
CASSSRLMSYNEQFF
>TRBV19
CASSIDILGETEAFF